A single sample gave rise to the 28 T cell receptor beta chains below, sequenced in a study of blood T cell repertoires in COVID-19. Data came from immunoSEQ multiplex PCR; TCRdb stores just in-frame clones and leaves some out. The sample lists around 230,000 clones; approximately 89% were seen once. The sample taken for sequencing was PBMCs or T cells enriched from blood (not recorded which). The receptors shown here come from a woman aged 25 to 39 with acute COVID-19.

The CDR3 loop reads CASSWDSRSNEKLFF. The CDR3 DNA reads TGTGCCAGCAGCTGGGACAGTCGAAGTAATGAAAAACTGTTTTTT. This chain uses TRBV7-9 with TRBJ1-4, with 7 bases aligning to TRBD1. Germline V gives CDR1 SEHNR, CDR2 FQNEAQ (reference sequence). The CDR3 spans 15 residues. The V gene end was trimmed by 4 bases and the J gene end by 4 bases; junction bases not matched to a gene: 6.

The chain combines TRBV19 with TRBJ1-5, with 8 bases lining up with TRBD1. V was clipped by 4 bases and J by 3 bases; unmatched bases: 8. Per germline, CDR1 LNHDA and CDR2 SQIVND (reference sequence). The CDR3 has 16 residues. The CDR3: CASSTTGVLNNQPQHF. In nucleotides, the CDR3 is TGTGCCAGTAGTACGACAGGGGTGCTAAACAATCAGCCCCAGCATTTT.

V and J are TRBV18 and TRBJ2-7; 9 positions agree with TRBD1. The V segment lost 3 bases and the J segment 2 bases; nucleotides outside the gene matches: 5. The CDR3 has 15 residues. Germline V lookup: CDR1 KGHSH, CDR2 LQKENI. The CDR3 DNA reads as TGTGCCAGCTCACCCCAGGGACAGGGTCCCTACGAGCAGTACTTC. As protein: CASSPQGQGPYEQYF.

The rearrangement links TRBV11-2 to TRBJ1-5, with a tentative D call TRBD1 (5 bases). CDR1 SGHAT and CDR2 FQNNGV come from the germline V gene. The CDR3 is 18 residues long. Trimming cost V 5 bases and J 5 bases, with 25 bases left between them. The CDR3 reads CASSRDHTGLPDDQPQHF. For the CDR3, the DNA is TGTGCCAGCAGCCGGGACCACACGGGACTCCCAGACGATCAGCCCCAGCATTTT.

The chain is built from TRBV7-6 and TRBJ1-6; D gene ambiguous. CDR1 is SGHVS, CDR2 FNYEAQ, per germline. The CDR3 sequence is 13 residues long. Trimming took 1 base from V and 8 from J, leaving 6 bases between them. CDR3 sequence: CASSLGSDSPLHF. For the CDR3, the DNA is TGTGCCAGCAGCTTAGGCTCGGATTCACCCCTCCACTTT.

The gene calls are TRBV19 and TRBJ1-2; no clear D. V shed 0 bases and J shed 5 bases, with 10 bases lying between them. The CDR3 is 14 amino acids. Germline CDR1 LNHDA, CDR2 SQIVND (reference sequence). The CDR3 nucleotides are TGTGCCAGTAGTATAGATCAAACAGAGTATGGCTACACCTTC. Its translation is CASSIDQTEYGYTF.

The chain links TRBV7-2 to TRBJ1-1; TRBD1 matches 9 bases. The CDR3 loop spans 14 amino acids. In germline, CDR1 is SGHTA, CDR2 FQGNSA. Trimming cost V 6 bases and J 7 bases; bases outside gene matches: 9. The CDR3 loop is CASSWRTGADEAFF. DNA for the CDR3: TGTGCCAGCAGTTGGCGGACAGGGGCGGATGAAGCTTTCTTT. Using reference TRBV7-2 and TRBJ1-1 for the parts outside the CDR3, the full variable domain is GAGVSQSPSNKVTEKGKDVELRCDPISGHTALYWYRQSLGQGLEFLIYFQGNSAPDKSGLPSDRFSAERTGGSVSTLTIQRTQQEDSAVYLCASSWRTGADEAFFGQGTRLTVV.

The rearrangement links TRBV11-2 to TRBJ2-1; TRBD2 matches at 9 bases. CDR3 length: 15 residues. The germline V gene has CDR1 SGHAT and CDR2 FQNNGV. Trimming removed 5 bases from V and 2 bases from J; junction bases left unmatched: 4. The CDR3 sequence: CASSIPSGAYNEQFF. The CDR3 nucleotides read TGTGCCAGCAGCATACCTAGCGGGGCCTACAATGAGCAGTTCTTC.

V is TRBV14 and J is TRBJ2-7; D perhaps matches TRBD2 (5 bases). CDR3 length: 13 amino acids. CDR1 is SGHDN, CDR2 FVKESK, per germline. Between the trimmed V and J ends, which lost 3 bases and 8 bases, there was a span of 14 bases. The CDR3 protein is CASSHRPREQQYF. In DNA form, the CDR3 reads TGTGCCAGCAGCCACCGCCCGAGGGAGCAGCAGTACTTC. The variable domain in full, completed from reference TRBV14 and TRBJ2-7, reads EAGVTQFPSHSVIEKGQTVTLRCDPISGHDNLYWYRRVMGKEIKFLLHFVKESKQDESGMPNNRFLAERTGGTYSTLKVQPAELEDSGVYFCASSHRPREQQYFGPGTRLTVT.

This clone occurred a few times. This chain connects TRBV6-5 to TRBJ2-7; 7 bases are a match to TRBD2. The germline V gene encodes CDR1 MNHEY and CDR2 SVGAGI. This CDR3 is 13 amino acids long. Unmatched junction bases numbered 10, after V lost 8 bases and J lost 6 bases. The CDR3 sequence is CASAQSGRSEQYF. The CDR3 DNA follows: TGTGCCAGCGCTCAATCCGGGAGGTCCGAGCAGTACTTC.

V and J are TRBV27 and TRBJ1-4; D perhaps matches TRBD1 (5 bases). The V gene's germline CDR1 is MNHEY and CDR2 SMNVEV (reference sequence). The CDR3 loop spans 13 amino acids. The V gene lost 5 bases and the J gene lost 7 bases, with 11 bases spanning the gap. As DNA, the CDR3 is TGTGCCAGCAGTGGTGGGGCGCGTGAAAAACTGTTTTTT. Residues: CASSGGAREKLFF.

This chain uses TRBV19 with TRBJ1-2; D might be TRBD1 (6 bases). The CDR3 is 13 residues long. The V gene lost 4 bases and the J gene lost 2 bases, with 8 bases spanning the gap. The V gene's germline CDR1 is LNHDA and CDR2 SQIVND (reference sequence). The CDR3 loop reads CASSRDKNYGYTF. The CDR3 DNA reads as TGTGCCAGTAGTAGGGACAAGAACTATGGCTACACCTTC.

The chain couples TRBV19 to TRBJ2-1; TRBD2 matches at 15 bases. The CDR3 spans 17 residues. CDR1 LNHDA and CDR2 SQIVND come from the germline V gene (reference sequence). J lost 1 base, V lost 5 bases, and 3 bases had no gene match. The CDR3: CASSLGTSGGSYNEQFF. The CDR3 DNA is TGTGCCAGTAGTCTAGGGACTAGCGGGGGGTCCTACAATGAGCAGTTCTTC.

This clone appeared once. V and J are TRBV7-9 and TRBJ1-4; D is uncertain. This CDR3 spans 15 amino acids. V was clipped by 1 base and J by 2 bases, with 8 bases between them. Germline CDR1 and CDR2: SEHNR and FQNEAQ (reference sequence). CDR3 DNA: TGTGCCAGCAGCTTAGGGAGGTCGACTAATGAAAAACTGTTTTTT. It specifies CASSLGRSTNEKLFF.

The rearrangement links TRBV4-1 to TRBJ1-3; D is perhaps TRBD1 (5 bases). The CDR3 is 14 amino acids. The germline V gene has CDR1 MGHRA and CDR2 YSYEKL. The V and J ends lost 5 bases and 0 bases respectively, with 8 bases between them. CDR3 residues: CASSDSLSGNTIYF. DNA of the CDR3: TGCGCCAGCAGCGACAGTCTCTCTGGAAACACCATATATTTT.

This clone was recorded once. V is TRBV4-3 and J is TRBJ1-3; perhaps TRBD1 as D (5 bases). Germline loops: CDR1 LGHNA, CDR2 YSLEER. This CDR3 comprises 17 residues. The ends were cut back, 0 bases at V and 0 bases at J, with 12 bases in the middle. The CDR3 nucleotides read TGCGCCAGCAGCCAAGATCGGGGACTGATCTCTGGAAACACCATATATTTT. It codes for CASSQDRGLISGNTIYF.

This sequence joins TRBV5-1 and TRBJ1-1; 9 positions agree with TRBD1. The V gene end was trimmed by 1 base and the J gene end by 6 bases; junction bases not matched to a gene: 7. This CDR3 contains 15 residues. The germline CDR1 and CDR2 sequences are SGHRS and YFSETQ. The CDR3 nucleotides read TGCGCCAGCAGCTTGAACAGGGGGCAGTCGGCTGAAGCTTTCTTT. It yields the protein CASSLNRGQSAEAFF.

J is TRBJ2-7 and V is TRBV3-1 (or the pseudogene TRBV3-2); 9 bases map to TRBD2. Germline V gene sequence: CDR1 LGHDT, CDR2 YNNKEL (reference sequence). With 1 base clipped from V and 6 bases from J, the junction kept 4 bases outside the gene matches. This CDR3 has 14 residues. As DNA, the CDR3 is TGTGCCAGCAGCCAAGGCGGGGGGGCAGGCGAGCAGTACTTC. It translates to CASSQGGGAGEQYF.

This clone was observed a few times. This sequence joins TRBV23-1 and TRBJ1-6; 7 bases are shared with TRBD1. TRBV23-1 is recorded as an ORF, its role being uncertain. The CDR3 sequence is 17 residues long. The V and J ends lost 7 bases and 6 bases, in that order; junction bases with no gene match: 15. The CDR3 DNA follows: TGCGCCAGCACTAAACCAGGGACAGTGTGTATTAATTCACCCCTCCACTTT. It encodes CASTKPGTVCINSPLHF.

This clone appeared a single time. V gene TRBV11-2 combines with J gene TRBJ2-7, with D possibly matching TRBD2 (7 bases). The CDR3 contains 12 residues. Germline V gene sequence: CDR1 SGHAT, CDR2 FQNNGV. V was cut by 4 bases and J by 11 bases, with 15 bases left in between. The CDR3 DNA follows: TGTGCCAGCAGCTCCGGGGGGCAGAGGGAGTACTTC. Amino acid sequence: CASSSGGQREYF.

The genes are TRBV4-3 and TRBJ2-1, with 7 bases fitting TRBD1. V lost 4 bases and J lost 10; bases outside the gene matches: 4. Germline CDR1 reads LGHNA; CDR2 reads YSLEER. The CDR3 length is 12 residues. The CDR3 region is CASSLGGWEQFF. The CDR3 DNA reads TGCGCCAGCAGCCTAGGGGGCTGGGAGCAGTTCTTC.

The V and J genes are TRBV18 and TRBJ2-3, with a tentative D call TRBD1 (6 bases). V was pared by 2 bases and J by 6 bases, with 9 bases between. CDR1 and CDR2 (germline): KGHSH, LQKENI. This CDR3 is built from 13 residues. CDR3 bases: TGTGCCAGCTCACCAGGACAGAGGGATACGCAGTATTTT. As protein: CASSPGQRDTQYF.

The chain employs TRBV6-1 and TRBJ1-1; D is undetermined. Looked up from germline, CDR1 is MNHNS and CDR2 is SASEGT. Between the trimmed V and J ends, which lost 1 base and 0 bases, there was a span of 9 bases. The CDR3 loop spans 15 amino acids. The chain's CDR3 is CASSEGITVNTEAFF. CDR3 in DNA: TGTGCCAGCAGTGAAGGGATAACAGTGAACACTGAAGCTTTCTTT.

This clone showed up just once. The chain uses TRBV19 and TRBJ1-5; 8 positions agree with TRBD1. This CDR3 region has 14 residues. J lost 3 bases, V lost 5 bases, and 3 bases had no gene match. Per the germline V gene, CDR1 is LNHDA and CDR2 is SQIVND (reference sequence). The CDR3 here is CASSADRVNQPQHF. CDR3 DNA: TGTGCCAGTAGTGCGGACAGGGTCAATCAGCCCCAGCATTTT.

Written as DNA, the CDR3 is TGTGCCAGCAGCCCGAACAGACTAGGGGTGGGAGTCGGGGAGCTGTTTTTT. As protein: CASSPNRLGVGVGELFF. V usage is TRBV7-6 and J usage is TRBJ2-2, with D maybe TRBD2 (6 bases). The CDR3 loop spans 17 amino acids. From germline, CDR1 is SGHVS and CDR2 FNYEAQ. Deletions cut 5 bases from V and 7 bases from J, with 23 bases between. Supplemented by reference TRBV7-6 and TRBJ2-2, the full variable domain reads GAGVSQSPRYKVTKRGQDVALRCDPISGHVSLYWYRQALGQGPEFLTYFNYEAQQDKSGLPNDRFSAERPEGSISTLTIQRTEQRDSAMYRCASSPNRLGVGVGELFFGEGSRLTVL.

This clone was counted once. The CDR3 DNA follows: TGCGCCAGCAGCCCCGGGACAGGGGCAGCTTTCTTT. Protein: CASSPGTGAAFF. This chain connects TRBV10-1 to TRBJ1-1; 10 bases agree with TRBD1. Germline CDR1 and CDR2: WNHNN and SYGVQD (reference sequence). This CDR3 has 12 residues. V lost 6 bases and J lost 10; bases outside the gene matches: 5.

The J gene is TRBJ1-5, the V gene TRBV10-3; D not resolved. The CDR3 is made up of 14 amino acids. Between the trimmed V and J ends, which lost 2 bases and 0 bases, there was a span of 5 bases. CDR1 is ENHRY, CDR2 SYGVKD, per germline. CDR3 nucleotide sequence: TGTGCCATCAGTGAGGGGCTTAGCAATCAGCCCCAGCATTTT. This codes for CAISEGLSNQPQHF.

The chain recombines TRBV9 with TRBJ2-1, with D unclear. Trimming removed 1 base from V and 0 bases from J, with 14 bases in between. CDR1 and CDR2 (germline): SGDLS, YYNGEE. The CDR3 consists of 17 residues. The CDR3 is CASSVYPFRISYNEQFF. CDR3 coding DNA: TGTGCCAGCAGCGTATACCCCTTTAGAATCTCCTACAATGAGCAGTTCTTC.